This section outlines one TCR beta chain sequence together with its context. Here immunoSEQ multiplex PCR was the method, and the copy in TCRdb shows in-frame clones only, minus some. The sample shows about 230,000 clones, roughly 87% of them seen only once. The entry originates in a study of blood T cell repertoires in COVID-19. The overall study: T cells, B-cell-depleted T cells, or PBMCs supplied cDNA or gDNA.

Ages ranged from about 18 to 100 years, with residence in 24 US areas. Participants reported their clinical history, and cohort assignment relied on those reports. The V segment lost 0 bases and the J segment 0 bases; nucleotides outside the gene matches: 3. This CDR3 comprises 16 residues. Germline V gene sequence: CDR1 SGHRS, CDR2 YFSETQ. This receptor was identified in a man in his thirties or forties who had recovered from COVID-19. Sequenced input: PBMCs or T cells enriched from blood (not recorded which). This chain joins TRBV5-1 and TRBJ2-1, with TRBD2 identical over 7 bases. The CDR3: CASSLDGRSSYNEQFF. As DNA, the CDR3 is TGCGCCAGCAGCTTGGACGGGAGGAGCTCCTACAATGAGCAGTTCTTC. The variable domain in full, with the rest retrieved from reference TRBV5-1 and TRBJ2-1, is KAGVTQTPRYLIKTRGQQVTLSCSPISGHRSVSWYQQTPGQGLQFLFEYFSETQRNKGNFPGRFSGRQFSNSRSEMNVSTLELGDSALYLCASSLDGRSSYNEQFFGPGTRLTVL.